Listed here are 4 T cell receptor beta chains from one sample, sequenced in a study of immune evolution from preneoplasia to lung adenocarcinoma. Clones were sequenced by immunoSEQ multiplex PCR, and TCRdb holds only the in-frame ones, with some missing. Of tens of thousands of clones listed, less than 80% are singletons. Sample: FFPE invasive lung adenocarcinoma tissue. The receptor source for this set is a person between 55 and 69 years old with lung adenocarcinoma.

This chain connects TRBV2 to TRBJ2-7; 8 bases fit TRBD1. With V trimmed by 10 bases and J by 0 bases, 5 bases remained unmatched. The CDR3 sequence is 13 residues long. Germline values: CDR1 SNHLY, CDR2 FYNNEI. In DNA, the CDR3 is TGTGCCACCGGGACAGGAGCCTCCTACGAGCAGTACTTC. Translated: CATGTGASYEQYF.

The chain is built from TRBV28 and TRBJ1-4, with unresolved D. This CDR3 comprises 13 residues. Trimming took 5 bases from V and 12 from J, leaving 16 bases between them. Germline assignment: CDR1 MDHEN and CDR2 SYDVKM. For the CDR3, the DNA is TGTGCCAGCAGTATTAACCAAGGACGGGAACTGTTTTTT. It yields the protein CASSINQGRELFF.

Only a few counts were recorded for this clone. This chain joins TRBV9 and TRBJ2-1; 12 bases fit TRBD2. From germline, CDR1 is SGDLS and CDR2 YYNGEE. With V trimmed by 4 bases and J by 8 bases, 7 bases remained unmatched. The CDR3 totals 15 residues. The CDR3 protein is CASSPSGRAAHEQFF. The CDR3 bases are TGTGCCAGCAGCCCTAGCGGGAGGGCCGCTCATGAGCAGTTCTTC.

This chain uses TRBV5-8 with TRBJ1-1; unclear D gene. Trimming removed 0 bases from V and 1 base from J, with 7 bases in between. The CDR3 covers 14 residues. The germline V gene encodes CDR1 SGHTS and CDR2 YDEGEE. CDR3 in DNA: TGTGCCAGCAGCTTGGTCCGACGGAACACTGAAGCTTTCTTT. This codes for CASSLVRRNTEAFF. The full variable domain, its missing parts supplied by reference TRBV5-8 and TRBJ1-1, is EAGVTQSPTHLIKTRGQQATLRCSPISGHTSVYWYQQALGLGLQFLLWYDEGEERNRGNFPPRFSGRQFPNYSSELNVNALELEDSALYLCASSLVRRNTEAFFGQGTRLTVV.